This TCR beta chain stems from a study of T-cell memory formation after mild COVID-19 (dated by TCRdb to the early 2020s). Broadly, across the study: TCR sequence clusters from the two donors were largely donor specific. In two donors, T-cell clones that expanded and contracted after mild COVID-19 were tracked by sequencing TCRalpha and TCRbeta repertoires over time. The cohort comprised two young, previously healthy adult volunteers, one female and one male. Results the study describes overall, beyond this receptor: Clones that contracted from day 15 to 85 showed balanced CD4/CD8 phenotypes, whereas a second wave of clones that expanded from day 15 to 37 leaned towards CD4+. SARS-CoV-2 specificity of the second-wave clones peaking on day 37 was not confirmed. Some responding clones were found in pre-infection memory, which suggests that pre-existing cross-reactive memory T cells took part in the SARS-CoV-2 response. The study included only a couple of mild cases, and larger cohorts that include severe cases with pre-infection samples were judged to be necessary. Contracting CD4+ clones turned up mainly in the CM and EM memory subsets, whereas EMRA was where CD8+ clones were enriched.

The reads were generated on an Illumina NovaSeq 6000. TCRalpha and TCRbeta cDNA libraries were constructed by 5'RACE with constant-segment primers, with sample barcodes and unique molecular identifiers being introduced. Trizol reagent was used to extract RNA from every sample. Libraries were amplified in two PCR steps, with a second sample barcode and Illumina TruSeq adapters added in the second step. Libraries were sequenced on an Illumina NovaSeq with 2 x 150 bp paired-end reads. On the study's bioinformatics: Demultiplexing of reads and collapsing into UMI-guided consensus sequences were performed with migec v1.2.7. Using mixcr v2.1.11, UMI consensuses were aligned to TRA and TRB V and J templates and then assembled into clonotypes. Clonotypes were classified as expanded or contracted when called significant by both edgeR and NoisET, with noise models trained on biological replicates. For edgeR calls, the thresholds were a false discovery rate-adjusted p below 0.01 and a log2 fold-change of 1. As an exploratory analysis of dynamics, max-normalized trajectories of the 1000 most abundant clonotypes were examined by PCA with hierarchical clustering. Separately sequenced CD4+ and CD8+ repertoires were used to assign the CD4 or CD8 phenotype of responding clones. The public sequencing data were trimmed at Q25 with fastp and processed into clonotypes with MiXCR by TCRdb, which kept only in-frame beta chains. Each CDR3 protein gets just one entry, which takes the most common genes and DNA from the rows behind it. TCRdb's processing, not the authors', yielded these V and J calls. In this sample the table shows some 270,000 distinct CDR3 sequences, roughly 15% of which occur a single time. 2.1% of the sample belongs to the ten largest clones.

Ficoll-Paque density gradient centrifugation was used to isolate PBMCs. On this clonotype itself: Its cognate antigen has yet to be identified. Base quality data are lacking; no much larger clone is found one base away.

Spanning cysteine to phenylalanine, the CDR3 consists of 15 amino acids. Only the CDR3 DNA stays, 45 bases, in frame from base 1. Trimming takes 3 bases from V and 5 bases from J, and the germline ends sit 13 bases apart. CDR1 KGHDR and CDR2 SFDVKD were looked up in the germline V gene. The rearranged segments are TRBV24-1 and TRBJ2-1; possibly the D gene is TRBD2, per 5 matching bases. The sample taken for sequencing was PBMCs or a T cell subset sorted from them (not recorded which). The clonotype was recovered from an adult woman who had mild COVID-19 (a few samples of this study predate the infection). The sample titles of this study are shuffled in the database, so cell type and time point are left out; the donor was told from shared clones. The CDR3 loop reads CATSDTGRGNNEQFF. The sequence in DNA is TGTGCCACCAGTGATACTGGACGGGGAAACAATGAGCAGTTCTTC.